The rows below give T cell receptor beta chains drawn from one sample of a study of blood T cells in healthy people across ages. One entry per CDR3 protein results from TCRdb running MiXCR on the 5' RACE reads. Of hundreds of thousands of distinct CDR3 sequences in the sample, around two fifths are singletons; the top ten hold nearly 20%. Sequences were obtained from blood. The receptors come from a man in his sixties in good health. CDR3s include the opening cysteine and the closing phenylalanine or tryptophan. Fields, in order: V gene, clone size, J gene, D gene, CDR3 DNA, CDR3 protein. D genes are given only for firm matches. The size field is filled for only some rows; it gives once, few, many or a size class.

V gene: TRBV18; clone size: many; J gene: TRBJ2-6; D gene: NA; CDR3 DNA: TGTGCCAGCAGTCCGACCTCTGGGGCCAACGTCCTGACTTTC; CDR3 protein: CASSPTSGANVLTF
V gene: TRBV16; clone size: few; J gene: TRBJ1-2; D gene: NA; CDR3 DNA: TGTGCCAGCAGCCAAGCAGGGTATGGCTACACCTTC; CDR3 protein: CASSQAGYGYTF
V gene: TRBV29-1; clone size: NA; J gene: TRBJ2-1; D gene: TRBD1; CDR3 DNA: TGCAGCGCTAACCGGGACAGGGTAGTCTATGAGCAGTTCTTC; CDR3 protein: CSANRDRVVYEQFF
V gene: TRBV10-3; clone size: NA; J gene: TRBJ2-5; D gene: NA; CDR3 DNA: TGTGCCATCAGGGACACGGGATGGTTGGAGCAGTACTTC; CDR3 protein: CAIRDTGWLEQYF
V gene: TRBV20-1; clone size: NA; J gene: TRBJ2-1; D gene: NA; CDR3 DNA: TGCAGTGAATTGTATCGGAATGAGTGGTTCTTC; CDR3 protein: CSELYRNEWFF
V gene: TRBV29-1; clone size: many; J gene: TRBJ2-1; D gene: NA; CDR3 DNA: TGCAGCGTTGAGGCTCCGGCCGATGATACTTACAATGAGCAGTTCTTC; CDR3 protein: CSVEAPADDTYNEQFF
V gene: TRBV29-1; clone size: NA; J gene: TRBJ2-7; D gene: NA; CDR3 DNA: TGCAGCGTTGGAGGTATGGCGGGGTTCTACAATGAGCAGTACTTC; CDR3 protein: CSVGGMAGFYNEQYF
V gene: TRBV29-1; clone size: NA; J gene: TRBJ1-2; D gene: NA; CDR3 DNA: TGCAGCGTCCGATCGAATGTCAGAGGGGTCTTCAACTATGGCTACACCTTC; CDR3 protein: CSVRSNVRGVFNYGYTF
V gene: TRBV4-3; clone size: few; J gene: TRBJ1-4; D gene: NA; CDR3 DNA: TGCGCCAGCAGCCAGAGAGACAGGTTTTATGAAAAACTGTTTTTT; CDR3 protein: CASSQRDRFYEKLFF
V gene: TRBV6-6; clone size: NA; J gene: TRBJ2-1; D gene: NA; CDR3 DNA: TGTGCCAGCAGGGAATCCTCCTACAATGAGCAGTTCTTC; CDR3 protein: CASRESSYNEQFF
V gene: TRBV5-6; clone size: NA; J gene: TRBJ1-2; D gene: NA; CDR3 DNA: TGTACCAGCACCCTGGGGAGTGCTAACTATGGCTACACCTTC; CDR3 protein: CTSTLGSANYGYTF